This is a list of T cell receptor beta chains from one sample in a study of blood T cell repertoires in COVID-19. Sequencing was performed with immunoSEQ multiplex PCR; in TCRdb, only in-frame clones are kept and a portion is missing. The sample has roughly 200,000 clones; around nine tenths are singletons. Sequenced: peripheral blood. Receptors originate from a man aged 55 to 70 who had recovered from COVID-19. The CDR3 runs from the conserved cysteine through the conserved F or W.

v_gene,CDR3aa
TRBV5-1,CASSSQGADGYTF
TRBV29-1,CSVEGAGDGANVLTF
TRBV3-1/TRBV3-2,CASSQGTGYQPQHF
TRBV19,CASSMVTSGQETQYF
TRBV7-9,CASSLEKGLAALGEQFF
TRBV19,CASSASLAVNEQFF
TRBV25-1,CASSAPGTTNEKLFF
TRBV29-1,CSVGVGGTQYF
TRBV30,CAWSLGGTEAFF
TRBV7-9,CASSPSTGTQYF
TRBV12-3/TRBV12-4,CASSFDSTYEQYF
TRBV5-4,CASSHRRQPYTEAFF
TRBV7-2,CASSLGGHFGKLFF
TRBV9,CASSVSGRSFYGYTF
TRBV19,CASSLQGGQPQHF
TRBV6-1,CASSGTWPQGNYEQYF